This paragraph covers one T cell receptor (beta chain) sequence. Its antigen is undetermined. This PCR relied on a set of 60 Vbeta primers and 13 Jbeta primers. Method: immunoSEQ multiplex PCR; TCRdb's copy keeps in-frame clones and lacks some. The table counts about 160,000 clones; roughly 1.9% lies in the top ten. The sample originates from a study of cytomegalovirus exposure and HLA in healthy donors. Study conclusions and caveats: Cytomegalovirus association was listed for around 170 TCR beta chains.

The sample comprised PBMCs. This TCR was sampled from a man aged 25 to 40 in good health and CMV-seronegative.

The CDR3 DNA follows: TGTGCCAGCAGTTCCTCCGACTGGAACACCGGGGAGCTGTTTTTT. It is translated as CASSSSDWNTGELFF. The V and J genes are TRBV27 and TRBJ2-2, with D unclear. V lost 4 bases and J lost 1, with 10 bases in between. CDR1 and CDR2 from the germline V gene are MNHEY and SMNVEV (reference sequence). The CDR3 extends over 15 amino acids.